This T cell receptor beta chain was sequenced for a study of blood T cell repertoires in COVID-19 (dated by TCRdb to between 2020 and 2021). The study in broad terms: Samples from collaborators originated in the United States, Italy and Spain and spanned both the acute and convalescent phases of COVID-19. The material from the prospective study consisted of cDNA or gDNA derived from T cells, B-cell-depleted T cells, or PBMCs. The dataset comprised deeply sampled blood TCRbeta repertoires from subjects exposed to, actively infected with, or recovered from COVID-19. The repertoires were released in a freely available public database intended as a resource for research on the immune response to SARS-CoV-2. The samples were drawn from the first 160 participants of the ongoing ImmuneRACE study and from under 1,500 subjects provided by 6 global collaborators. Sample metadata almost always included a de-identified subject ID, COVID-19 status, age in years and sex. HLA class I and class II types, where available, came from metadata supplied by the sample provider rather than from assay-based typing.

V is shortened by 4 bases, J by 9 bases, and the region joining them spans 13 bases. CDR1 is given as GTSNPN and CDR2 as SVGIG, both from the germline V gene (reference sequence). CDR3 length: 13 amino acids, cysteine to phenylalanine. Of the read, only the CDR3 DNA is kept; its 39 bases are in frame from base 1. Whole blood was collected in K2EDTA tubes by collaborating institutions according to the institutions' own protocols. For TCRbeta analysis, collaborators shipped samples as frozen whole blood, isolated PBMCs, or DNA extracted from either of those sample types. TCRbeta CDR3 regions were amplified from genomic DNA using the immunoSEQ Assay, a bias-controlled multiplex PCR. The paper's data handling went like this. Within the assay, amplification of reference gene primers was used to estimate how many nucleated cells each sample contained. To quantify the absolute abundance of each unique TCRbeta CDR3 rearrangement, sequence reads were collapsed and filtered. For each sample, productive Simpson clonality was calculated as the square root of Simpson's diversity index over productive rearrangements. TCRdb re-hosts the immuneACCESS table, in-frame sequences only. Its copies lack some clones; in the studies checked, an unresolved V gene accounts for under half of them, and the cause for the rest is not known. The V and J calls and clone size come from that table; D and trimming were worked out from the DNA. Present in this sample are approximately 80,000 clones, approximately 78% of which were seen just once. The ten most abundant clones make up about 10% of the sample.

Results and caveats for the whole study, not just this receptor: The amount of clinical and demographic metadata varied by source and participant and was provided uncurated.

As to this clone: Its binding antigen is unknown. Nothing much larger sits one base from this clone, and base qualities are not available.

The material sequenced was peripheral blood. The V and J genes are TRBV30 and TRBJ1-6, with no confident D gene call. The TCR was taken from a man in his 60s with acute or convalescent COVID-19. CDR3 loop: CAWNGGSGSPLHF. The DNA sequence is given as TGTGCCTGGAATGGAGGTTCAGGTTCACCCCTCCACTTT.